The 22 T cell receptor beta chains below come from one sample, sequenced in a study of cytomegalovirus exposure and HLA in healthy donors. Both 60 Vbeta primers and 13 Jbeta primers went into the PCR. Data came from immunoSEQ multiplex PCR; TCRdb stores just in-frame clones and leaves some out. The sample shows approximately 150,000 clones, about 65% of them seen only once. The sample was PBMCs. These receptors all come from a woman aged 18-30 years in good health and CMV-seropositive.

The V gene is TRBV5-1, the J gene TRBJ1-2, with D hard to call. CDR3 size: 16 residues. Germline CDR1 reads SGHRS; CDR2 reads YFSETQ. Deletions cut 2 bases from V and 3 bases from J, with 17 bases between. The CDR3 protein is CASSFYGQQRDYGYTF. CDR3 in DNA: TGCGCCAGCAGCTTTTACGGTCAACAACGGGACTATGGCTACACCTTC.

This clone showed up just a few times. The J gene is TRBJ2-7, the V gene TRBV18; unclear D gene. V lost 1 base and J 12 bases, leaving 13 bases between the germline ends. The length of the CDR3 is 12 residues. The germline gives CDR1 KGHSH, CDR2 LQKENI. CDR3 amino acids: CASSPRDSSLYF. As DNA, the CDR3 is TGTGCCAGCTCACCACGAGATTCTAGTCTGTACTTC.

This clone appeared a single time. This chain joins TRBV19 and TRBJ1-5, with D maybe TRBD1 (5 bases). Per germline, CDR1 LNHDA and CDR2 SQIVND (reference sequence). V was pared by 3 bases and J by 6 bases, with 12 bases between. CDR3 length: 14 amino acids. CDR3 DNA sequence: TGTGCCAGTAGTATCTTGGGGGGGGGTCAGCCCCAGCATTTT. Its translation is CASSILGGGQPQHF.

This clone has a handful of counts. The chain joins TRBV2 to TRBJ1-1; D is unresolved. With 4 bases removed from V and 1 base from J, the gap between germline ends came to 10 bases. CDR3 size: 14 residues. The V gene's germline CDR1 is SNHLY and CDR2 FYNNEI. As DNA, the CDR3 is TGTGCCAGCAGTGCAACCGGGAAGAACACTGAAGCTTTCTTT. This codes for CASSATGKNTEAFF.

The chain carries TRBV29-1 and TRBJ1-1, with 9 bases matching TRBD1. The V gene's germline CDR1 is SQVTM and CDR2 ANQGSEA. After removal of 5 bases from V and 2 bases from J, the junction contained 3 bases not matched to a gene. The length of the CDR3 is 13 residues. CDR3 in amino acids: CSVRGQGNTEAFF. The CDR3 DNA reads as TGCAGCGTTAGGGGACAGGGAAACACTGAAGCTTTCTTT.

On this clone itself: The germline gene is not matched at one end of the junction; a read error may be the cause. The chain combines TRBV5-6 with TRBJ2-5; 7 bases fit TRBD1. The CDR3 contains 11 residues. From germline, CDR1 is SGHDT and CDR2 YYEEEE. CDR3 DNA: TGTGCCAGCAGCTCCGACAGGGCGCAGGACTTC. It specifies CASSSDRAQDF. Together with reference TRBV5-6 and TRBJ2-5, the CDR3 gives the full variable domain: DAGVTQSPTHLIKTRGQQVTLRCSPKSGHDTVSWYQQALGQGPQFIFQYYEEEERQRGNFPDRFSGHQFPNYSSELNVNALLLGDSALYLCASSSDRAQDFGPGTRLLVL.

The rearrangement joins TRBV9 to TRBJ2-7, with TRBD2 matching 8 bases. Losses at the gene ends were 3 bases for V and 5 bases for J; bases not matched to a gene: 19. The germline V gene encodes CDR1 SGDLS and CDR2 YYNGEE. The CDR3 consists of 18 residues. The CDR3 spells CASSAPAKPGLERHEQYF. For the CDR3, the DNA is TGTGCCAGCAGCGCCCCCGCTAAACCGGGACTAGAGCGACACGAGCAGTACTTC.

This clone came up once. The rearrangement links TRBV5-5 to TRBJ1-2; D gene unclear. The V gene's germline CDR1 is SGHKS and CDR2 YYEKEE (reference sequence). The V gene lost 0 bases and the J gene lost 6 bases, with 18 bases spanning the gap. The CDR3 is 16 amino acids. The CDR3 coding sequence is TGTGCCAGCAGCTTGGACCTGTCAGCCGGGTTTGATGGCTACACCTTC. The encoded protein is CASSLDLSAGFDGYTF.

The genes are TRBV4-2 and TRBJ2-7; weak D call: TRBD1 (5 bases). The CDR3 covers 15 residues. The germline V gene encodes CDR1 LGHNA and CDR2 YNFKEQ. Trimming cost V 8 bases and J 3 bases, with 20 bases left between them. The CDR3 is CASFGWQGKCYEQYF. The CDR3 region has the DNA TGTGCCAGCTTTGGATGGCAGGGCAAATGCTACGAGCAGTACTTC.

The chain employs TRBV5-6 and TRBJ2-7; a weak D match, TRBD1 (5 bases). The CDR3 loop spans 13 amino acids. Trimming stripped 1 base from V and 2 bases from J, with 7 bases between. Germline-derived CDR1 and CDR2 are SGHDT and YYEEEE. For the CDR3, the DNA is TGTGCCAGCAGCTTGAGGGGAACCTACGAGCAGTACTTC. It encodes CASSLRGTYEQYF.

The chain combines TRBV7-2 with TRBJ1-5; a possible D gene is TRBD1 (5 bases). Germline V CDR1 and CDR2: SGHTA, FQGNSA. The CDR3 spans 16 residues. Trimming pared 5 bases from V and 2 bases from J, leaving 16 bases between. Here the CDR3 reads CASSPQGALGNQPQHF. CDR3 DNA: TGTGCCAGCAGCCCCCAAGGGGCCTTAGGCAATCAGCCCCAGCATTTT.

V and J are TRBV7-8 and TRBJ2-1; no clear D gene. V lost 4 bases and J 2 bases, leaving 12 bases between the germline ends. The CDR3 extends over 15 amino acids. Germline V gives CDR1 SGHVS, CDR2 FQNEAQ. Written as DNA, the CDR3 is TGTGCCAGCAGCTCGCGACAAGACCCCTACAATGAGCAGTTCTTC. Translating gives CASSSRQDPYNEQFF.

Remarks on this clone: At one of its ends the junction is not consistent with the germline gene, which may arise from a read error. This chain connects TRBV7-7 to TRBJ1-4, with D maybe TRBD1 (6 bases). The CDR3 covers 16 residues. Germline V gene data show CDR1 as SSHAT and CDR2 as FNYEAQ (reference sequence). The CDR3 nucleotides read TGTGCTAGCAGCGATACAGGGAGAAAGAAATATGAAAAACTGTTTTTT. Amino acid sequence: CASSDTGRKKYEKLFF. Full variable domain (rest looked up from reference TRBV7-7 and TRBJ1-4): GAGVSQSPRYKVTKRGQDVTLRCDPISSHATLYWYQQALGQGPEFLTYFNYEAQPDKSGLPSDRFSAERPEGSISTLTIQRTEQRDSAMYRCASSDTGRKKYEKLFFGSGTQLSVL.

CDR3 DNA: TGTGCCAGTAGTATAGAAGAACAGGGGCGGTCAACGAACACCGGGGAGCTGTTTTTT. Translating it yields CASSIEEQGRSTNTGELFF. This chain uses TRBV19 with TRBJ2-2; TRBD1 agrees at 7 bases. This CDR3 comprises 19 residues. Germline lookup yields CDR1 LNHDA and CDR2 SQIVND (reference sequence). Unmatched junction bases numbered 10, after V lost 0 bases and J lost 0 bases.

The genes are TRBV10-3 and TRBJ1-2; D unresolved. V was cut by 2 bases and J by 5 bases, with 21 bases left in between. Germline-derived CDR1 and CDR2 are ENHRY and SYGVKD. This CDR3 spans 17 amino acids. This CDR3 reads CAISEDPSTAFSYGYTF. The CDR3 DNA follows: TGTGCCATCAGTGAGGACCCCTCTACAGCCTTCTCTTATGGCTACACCTTC.

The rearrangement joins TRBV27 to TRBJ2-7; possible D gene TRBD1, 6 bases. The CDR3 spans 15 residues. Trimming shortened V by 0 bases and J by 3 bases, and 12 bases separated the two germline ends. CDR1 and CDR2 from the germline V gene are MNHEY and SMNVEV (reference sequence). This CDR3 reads CASSLSGTRYYEQYF. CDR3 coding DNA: TGTGCCAGCAGTTTATCCGGGACACGGTACTACGAGCAGTACTTC.

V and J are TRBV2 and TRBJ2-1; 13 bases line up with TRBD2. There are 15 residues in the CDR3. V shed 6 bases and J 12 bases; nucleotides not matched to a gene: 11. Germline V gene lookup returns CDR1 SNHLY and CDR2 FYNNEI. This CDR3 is CASRVTSGGAFVQFF. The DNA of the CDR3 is TGTGCCAGCAGGGTTACTAGCGGGGGGGCCTTCGTGCAGTTCTTC.

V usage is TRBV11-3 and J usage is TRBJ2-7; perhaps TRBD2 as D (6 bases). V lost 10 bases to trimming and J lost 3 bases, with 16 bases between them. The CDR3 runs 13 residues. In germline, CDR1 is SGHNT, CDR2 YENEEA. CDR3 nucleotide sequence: TGTGCCACCCCGGCAGTAGCGGTCTACGAGCAGTACTTC. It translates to CATPAVAVYEQYF. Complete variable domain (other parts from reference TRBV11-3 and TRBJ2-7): EAGVVQSPRYKIIEKKQPVAFWCNPISGHNTLYWYLQNLGQGPELLIRYENEEAVDDSQLPKDRFSAERLKGVDSTLKIQPAELGDSAVYLCATPAVAVYEQYFGPGTRLTVT.

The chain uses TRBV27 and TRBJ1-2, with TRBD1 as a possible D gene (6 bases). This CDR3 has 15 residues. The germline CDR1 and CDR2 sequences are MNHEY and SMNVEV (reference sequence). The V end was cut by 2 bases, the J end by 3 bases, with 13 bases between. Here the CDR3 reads CASSLDATGDYGYTF. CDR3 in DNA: TGTGCCAGCAGTTTAGACGCGACAGGAGACTATGGCTACACCTTC.

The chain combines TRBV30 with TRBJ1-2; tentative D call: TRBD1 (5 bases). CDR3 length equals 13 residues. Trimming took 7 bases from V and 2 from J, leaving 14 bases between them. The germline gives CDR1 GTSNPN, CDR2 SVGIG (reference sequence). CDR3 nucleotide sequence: TGTGCCTATCAATGGGGACTGAACTATGGCTACACCTTC. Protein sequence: CAYQWGLNYGYTF.

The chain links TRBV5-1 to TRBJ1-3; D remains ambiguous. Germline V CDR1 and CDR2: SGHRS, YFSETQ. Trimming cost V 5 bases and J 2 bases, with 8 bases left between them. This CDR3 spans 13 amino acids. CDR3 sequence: CASSSAAGNTIYF. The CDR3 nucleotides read TGCGCCAGCAGTTCGGCGGCTGGAAACACCATATATTTT.

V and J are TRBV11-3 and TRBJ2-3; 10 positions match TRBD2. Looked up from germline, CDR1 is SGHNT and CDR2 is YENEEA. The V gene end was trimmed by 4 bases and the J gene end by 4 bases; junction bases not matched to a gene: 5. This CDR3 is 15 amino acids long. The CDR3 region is CASSSPGTSADTQYF. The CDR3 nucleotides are TGTGCCAGCAGCTCACCCGGGACTAGCGCAGATACGCAGTATTTT.